These 21 T cell receptor beta chains share one sample of origin, sequenced in a study of blood T cell repertoires in COVID-19. Only in-frame clones appear in the TCRdb table, and some are missing; sequencing was by immunoSEQ multiplex PCR. The data hold around 60,000 clones, with approximately 72% observed a single time. Sequenced input: peripheral blood. Receptors originate from a woman in her 70s with COVID-19, enrolled during active disease.

The chain joins TRBV7-2 to TRBJ2-1, with 8 bases identical to TRBD2. Germline CDR1 is SGHTA and CDR2 is FQGNSA. The CDR3 length is 15 residues. Trimming at V came to 3 bases and at J to 4 bases, leaving 5 bases not matched to a gene. CDR3 coding DNA: TGTGCCAGCAGCTTTCTAGCGGGCCCATACAATGAGCAGTTCTTC. Protein: CASSFLAGPYNEQFF.

The table lists this clone with a few counts. V gene TRBV6-4 combines with J gene TRBJ1-6; 7 bases are shared with TRBD1. Looked up from germline, CDR1 is MRHNA and CDR2 is SNTAGT. The trim removed 4 bases at V and 9 bases at J, leaving 9 bases unmatched. There are 15 residues in the CDR3. The CDR3 spells CASSATDRVGSPLHF. The CDR3 coding sequence is TGTGCCAGCAGTGCCACCGACAGGGTCGGTTCACCCCTCCACTTT.

The chain couples TRBV19 to TRBJ2-1; TRBD2 aligns across 11 bases. V lost 7 bases to trimming and J lost 4 bases; unmatched junction nucleotides: 9. This CDR3 contains 16 residues. The germline V gene has CDR1 LNHDA and CDR2 SQIVND (reference sequence). The CDR3: CASKSPGTSGYNEQFF. The CDR3 coding sequence is TGTGCCAGTAAGAGCCCCGGGACTAGCGGATACAATGAGCAGTTCTTC. The full variable domain, with the rest looked up from reference TRBV19 and TRBJ2-1, is DGGITQSPKYLFRKEGQNVTLSCEQNLNHDAMYWYRQDPGQGLRLIYYSQIVNDFQKGDIAEGYSVSREKKESFPLTVTSAQKNPTAFYLCASKSPGTSGYNEQFFGPGTRLTVL.

The chain joins TRBV18 to TRBJ1-3; the D gene is possibly TRBD1 (6 bases). V lost 6 bases and J lost 0, with 18 bases in between. The CDR3 is made up of 17 amino acids. CDR1 and CDR2 (germline): KGHSH, LQKENI. CDR3 nucleotide sequence: TGTGCCAGCTCTCCAACGCAGGGGCTAACCTCTGGAAACACCATATATTTT. It translates to CASSPTQGLTSGNTIYF.

This chain uses TRBV23-1 with TRBJ1-5; 7 nucleotides agree with TRBD1. TRBV23-1 is an ORF, and what it does is uncertain. The CDR3 covers 15 residues. Trimming at V came to 6 bases and at J to 3 bases, leaving 8 bases not matched to a gene. CDR3 in DNA: TGCGCCAGCAGACCCCGACAGGGCCCCAATCAGCCCCAGCATTTT. It yields the protein CASRPRQGPNQPQHF.

This chain connects TRBV7-8 to TRBJ2-3, with 14 bases lining up with TRBD2. The CDR3 runs 18 residues. Germline CDR1 and CDR2: SGHVS and FQNEAQ. The V and J ends lost 5 bases and 6 bases, in that order; junction bases with no gene match: 13. CDR3 in DNA: TGTGCCAGCAGCGCCAGGCTGGGACTAGCGGGGGTGGGTGATACGCAGTATTTT. This codes for CASSARLGLAGVGDTQYF.

This clone was recorded once. This chain uses TRBV5-6 with TRBJ1-1; D possibly corresponds to TRBD1 (6 bases). Germline CDR1 and CDR2: SGHDT and YYEEEE. Trimming stripped 1 base from V and 1 base from J, with 8 bases between. The CDR3 contains 14 residues. The CDR3 DNA follows: TGTGCCAGCAGCTTGCAGGGGTGGAACACTGAAGCTTTCTTT. Translated: CASSLQGWNTEAFF.

The chain couples TRBV6-2 or TRBV6-3 to TRBJ1-2; 8 positions match TRBD1. Germline values: CDR1 MNHEY, CDR2 SVGEGT. V lost 4 bases and J lost 4; bases outside the gene matches: 8. The CDR3 is made up of 15 amino acids. The CDR3 nucleotides are TGTGCCAGCAGTTTCGGACAGGGTCGGAGCTATGGCTACACCTTC. Its protein is CASSFGQGRSYGYTF.

The V gene is TRBV11-1, the J gene TRBJ2-3, with TRBD2 as a possible D gene (5 bases). V lost 5 bases, J lost 2 bases, and 11 bases lay in between. Germline assignment: CDR1 SGHAT and CDR2 FQDESV (reference sequence). The CDR3 totals 14 residues. Here the CDR3 DNA reads TGTGCCAGCAGCCCCCGTCGGGACACAGATACGCAGTATTTT. This codes for CASSPRRDTDTQYF. Full variable domain (remainder filled in from reference TRBV11-1 and TRBJ2-3): EAEVAQSPRYKITEKSQAVAFWCDPISGHATLYWYRQILGQGPELLVQFQDESVVDDSQLPKDRFSAERLKGVDSTLKIQPAELGDSAMYLCASSPRRDTDTQYFGPGTRLTVL.

V usage is TRBV9 and J usage is TRBJ2-7, with a possible D match to TRBD1 (6 bases). This CDR3 contains 16 residues. Germline V gene sequence: CDR1 SGDLS, CDR2 YYNGEE. Trimming took 0 bases from V and 2 from J, leaving 15 bases between them. CDR3 sequence: CASSVGPTGPPYEQYF. DNA for the CDR3: TGTGCCAGCAGCGTAGGTCCGACAGGCCCTCCCTACGAGCAGTACTTC.

This sequence joins TRBV11-1 and TRBJ2-4; TRBD2 agrees at 16 bases. Trimming removed 5 bases from V and 8 bases from J; junction bases left unmatched: 3. The CDR3 is made up of 15 amino acids. Per germline, CDR1 SGHAT and CDR2 FQDESV (reference sequence). Written as DNA, the CDR3 is TGTGCCAGCAGCCCCGGGACTAGCGGGAGGGACATTCAGTACTTC. Translated: CASSPGTSGRDIQYF.

The chain employs TRBV3-1 (or the pseudogene TRBV3-2) and TRBJ1-5; TRBD1 might be the D (6 bases). Per the germline V gene, CDR1 is LGHDT and CDR2 is YNNKEL (reference sequence). The CDR3 runs to 19 residues. V was clipped by 0 bases and J by 5 bases, with 23 bases between them. The CDR3 loop is CASSQESPQGREQDQPQHF. The CDR3 nucleotides read TGTGCCAGCAGCCAAGAAAGCCCTCAGGGGAGGGAACAGGATCAGCCCCAGCATTTT.

This clone showed up just once. The sample contains more than one DNA sequence encoding this CDR3. The chain couples TRBV5-4 to TRBJ1-1; D call uncertain. The CDR3 spans 13 residues. V lost 4 bases and J 4 bases, leaving 11 bases between the germline ends. The germline V gene has CDR1 SGHNT and CDR2 YYREEE (reference sequence). CDR3 bases: TGTGCCAGCAGCACGCCGCCCAGCACTGAAGCTTTCTTT. Translation: CASSTPPSTEAFF.

Notes on this clone: In the same sample, other DNA sequences code for this CDR3. CDR3 nucleotide sequence: TGTGCCAGCTCACCACCGGAGGAAGAGACCCAGTACTTC. Its translation: CASSPPEEETQYF. The V gene is TRBV18, the J gene TRBJ2-5, with D possibly being TRBD2 (5 bases). Germline V CDR1 and CDR2: KGHSH, LQKENI. The V end lost 0 bases, the J end lost 3 bases, and 5 bases lay between the germline ends. The CDR3 has 13 residues.

V usage is TRBV10-3 and J usage is TRBJ1-1; TRBD1 might be the D (6 bases). With 11 bases removed from V and 0 bases from J, the gap between germline ends came to 10 bases. The length of the CDR3 is 12 residues. Germline-derived CDR1 and CDR2 are ENHRY and SYGVKD. This CDR3 reads CASQGMNTEAFF. CDR3 nucleotides: TGTGCCTCACAGGGTATGAACACTGAAGCTTTCTTT.

The table lists this clone with a few counts. In nucleotides, the CDR3 is TGTGCCAGCAGTTACGGGACAGCCTACAATGAGCAGTTCTTC. It specifies CASSYGTAYNEQFF. The J gene is TRBJ2-1, the V gene TRBV6-5; TRBD1 agrees at 7 bases. This CDR3 region has 14 residues. Germline-derived CDR1 and CDR2 are MNHEY and SVGAGI. V gave up 2 bases and J gave up 2 bases; unmatched junction bases: 0.

The rearrangement links TRBV4-2 to TRBJ2-5, with 7 bases that match TRBD2. V shed 0 bases, J shed 5 bases, and the junction held 9 bases outside the gene matches. CDR1 and CDR2 from the germline V gene are LGHNA and YNFKEQ. The CDR3 has 16 amino acids. The CDR3 here is CASSQDRGGSGETQYF. CDR3 bases: TGTGCCAGCAGCCAAGATCGAGGCGGGAGCGGTGAGACCCAGTACTTC.

The chain employs TRBV5-1 and TRBJ1-1; 9 nucleotides agree with TRBD1. V gave up 4 bases and J gave up 8 bases; unmatched junction bases: 15. Looked up from germline, CDR1 is SGHRS and CDR2 is YFSETQ. The CDR3 loop spans 16 amino acids. CDR3 amino acids: CASSPDVVQGALEAFF. The CDR3 DNA reads as TGCGCCAGCAGCCCCGATGTGGTACAGGGGGCTTTAGAAGCTTTCTTT.

J is TRBJ2-3 and V is TRBV9; 9 nucleotides agree with TRBD1. From germline, CDR1 is SGDLS and CDR2 YYNGEE. The V and J ends lost 0 bases and 0 bases, in that order; junction bases with no gene match: 2. The CDR3 contains 16 residues. The CDR3 loop is CASSVAGTGSTDTQYF. Here the CDR3 DNA reads TGTGCCAGCAGCGTAGCAGGGACAGGGAGCACAGATACGCAGTATTTT.

The chain links TRBV7-9 to TRBJ2-5; D might be TRBD2 (5 bases). The CDR3 is 16 residues long. Germline loops: CDR1 SEHNR, CDR2 FQNEAQ (reference sequence). V was clipped by 2 bases and J by 2 bases, with 15 bases between them. CDR3 in DNA: TGTGCCAGCAGCTTACGGACCCCTAGAGGGCAAGAGACCCAGTACTTC. Protein: CASSLRTPRGQETQYF.

The V and J genes are TRBV12-3 or TRBV12-4 and TRBJ1-2; no clear D gene. This CDR3 region has 13 residues. V lost 3 bases and J 3 bases, leaving 8 bases between the germline ends. CDR3: CASSFITDYGYTF. The DNA for the CDR3 is TGTGCCAGCAGTTTTATAACGGACTATGGCTACACCTTC.